One and the same sample provided the 20 T cell receptor beta chains below, sequenced in a study of Graves' ophthalmopathy and Graves' hyperthyroidism. Beta-chain TCR CDR3 regions were amplified from RNA transcripts. The library came from an HTBI-primed first-round RT-PCR and a second-round multiplex PCR. TCRdb re-derived calls from the multiplex PCR reads in MiXCR, one entry per CDR3 protein. The sample carries roughly 480,000 distinct CDR3 sequences, approximately 15% recorded once. Sequencing was done on a sample of blood. These receptors originate from a woman in her twenties or thirties with Graves' ophthalmopathy.

There are many counts of this clonotype. CDR3 loop: CASSHRDRPPETQYF. In nucleotides, the CDR3 is TGTGCCAGCAGTCACCGGGACAGGCCTCCAGAGACCCAGTACTTC. The chain joins TRBV12-3 or TRBV12-4 to TRBJ2-5; 8 bases agree with TRBD1. The V segment lost 5 bases and the J segment 4 bases; nucleotides outside the gene matches: 9. This CDR3 contains 15 residues.

In this sample, this clonotype turned up many times. The J gene is TRBJ2-2, the V gene TRBV11-2; D may be TRBD1 (6 bases). The germline V gene encodes CDR1 SGHAT and CDR2 FQNNGV. This CDR3 comprises 15 residues. V lost 4 bases, J lost 1 base, and 10 bases lay in between. The CDR3: CASSSLTGNTGELFF. The CDR3 DNA reads as TGTGCCAGCAGCTCACTGACAGGGAACACCGGGGAGCTGTTTTTT.

This clonotype was found many times. The chain combines TRBV2 with TRBJ2-5; TRBD1 is a possible D gene (6 bases). Trimming left V 6 bases short and J 1 base short, with 18 bases between. Germline V gene data show CDR1 as SNHLY and CDR2 as FYNNEI. The CDR3 consists of 16 residues. This CDR3 is CASRYAGALPQETQYF. CDR3 bases: TGTGCCAGCAGATATGCAGGGGCCCTTCCCCAAGAGACCCAGTACTTC.

For this clonotype: Germline is not matched at one junction end, which may reflect a read error. This sequence joins TRBV12-3 or TRBV12-4 and TRBJ1-1; D uncertain. The CDR3 consists of 12 residues. The CDR3 region has the DNA TGTGCCAGCAGGCTGACTGGCACTGATGCTTTCTTT. This sequence encodes CASRLTGTDAFF.

This clonotype was seen many times. In DNA form, the CDR3 reads TGTGCCAGCAGTATCGGGGAAAGCTCCTACGAGCAGTACTTC. Translating gives CASSIGESSYEQYF. The rearrangement joins TRBV3-1 to TRBJ2-7; D possibly corresponds to TRBD2 (5 bases). Trimming took off 6 bases at V and 0 bases at J, with 12 bases between the two ends. The CDR3 is made up of 14 amino acids. Germline V gene lookup returns CDR1 LGHDT and CDR2 YNNKEL (reference sequence).

In this sample, this clonotype turned up many times. The chain employs TRBV27 and TRBJ2-2; D could derive from TRBD1 or TRBD2 (6 bases each). The ends were cut back, 5 bases at V and 7 bases at J, with 14 bases in the middle. This CDR3 has 14 amino acids. Per the germline V gene, CDR1 is MNHEY and CDR2 is SMNVEV (reference sequence). The CDR3 coding sequence is TGTGCCAGCAGTGCGGAAGGGGGGATCGGGGAGCTGTTTTTT. It specifies CASSAEGGIGELFF.

The genes are TRBV9 and TRBJ2-7; D gene unclear. CDR1 SGDLS and CDR2 YYNGEE come from the germline V gene. The length of the CDR3 is 14 residues. Trimming removed 4 bases from V and 1 base from J, with 12 bases in between. CDR3: CASSWADTSYEQYF. CDR3 sequence (DNA): TGTGCCAGCAGCTGGGCTGACACGTCCTACGAGCAGTACTTC. Variable domain in full (rest from reference TRBV9 and TRBJ2-7): DSGVTQTPKHLITATGQRVTLRCSPRSGDLSVYWYQQSLDQGLQFLIQYYNGEERAKGNILERFSAQQFPDLHSELNLSSLELGDSALYFCASSWADTSYEQYFGPGTRLTVT.

This clonotype appeared a single time. This sequence joins TRBV15 and TRBJ1-1; D is possibly TRBD1 (5 bases). The V end lost 3 bases, the J end lost 9 bases, and 17 bases lay between the germline ends. CDR1 is LNHNV, CDR2 YYDKDF, per germline (reference sequence). The CDR3 is 14 amino acids. In DNA, the CDR3 is TGTGCCACCAGCAGCAAACCGGGGCAGGGTAAAGCTTTCTTT. Its translation: CATSSKPGQGKAFF.

In this sample, this clonotype turned up many times. This chain uses TRBV20-1 with TRBJ1-2, with D maybe TRBD1 (5 bases). The CDR3 has 15 amino acids. CDR1 and CDR2 from the germline V gene are DFQATT and SNEGSKA (reference sequence). The V and J ends lost 1 base and 1 base respectively, with 13 bases between them. Here the CDR3 DNA reads TGCAGTGCTAGAGCAGGGTACCTCGGTAACTATGGCTACACCTTC. Its translation: CSARAGYLGNYGYTF.

This clonotype was observed at least ten times. The junction and the germline gene differ at one end; a read error may be behind it. This chain connects TRBV5-1 to TRBJ2-7; 9 bases match TRBD1. Germline CDR1 and CDR2: SGHRS and YFSETQ. The CDR3 runs to 15 residues. The CDR3 loop reads CTSSLAVGQGYEQYF. The DNA of the CDR3 is TGCACCAGCAGCTTGGCCGTGGGACAGGGCTACGAGCAGTACTTC.

At least ten counts were recorded for this clonotype. This chain uses TRBV11-1 with TRBJ2-7; 8 bases map to TRBD2. Germline V CDR1 and CDR2: SGHAT, FQDESV (reference sequence). The CDR3 loop spans 13 amino acids. V lost 4 bases and J lost 8; bases outside the gene matches: 7. CDR3 sequence (DNA): TGTGCCAGCAGCTCCTTTAGCGGGGCCCAGCAGTACTTC. It encodes CASSSFSGAQQYF.

Concerning this clonotype itself: This may be a read error: a much more frequent sequence differs by one nucleotide. The chain carries TRBV7-9 and TRBJ1-2, with a tentative D call TRBD1 (5 bases). Trimming took off 3 bases at V and 0 bases at J, with 8 bases between the two ends. Germline V lookup: CDR1 SEHNR, CDR2 FQNEAQ (reference sequence). This CDR3 has 14 residues. CDR3 nucleotide sequence: TGTGCCAGCAGCTTCGACAGCACTAACTATGGCTACACCTTC. It yields the protein CASSFDSTNYGYTF.

V and J are TRBV6-2 or TRBV6-3 and TRBJ2-7; 12 bases fit TRBD2. From germline, CDR1 is MNHEY and CDR2 SVGEGT. The V gene end was trimmed by 3 bases and the J gene end by 0 bases; junction bases not matched to a gene: 12. CDR3 length: 19 residues. CDR3 nucleotides: TGTGCCAGCAGTTATAGGAGATCGACTAGCGGGAGCTTCTCCTACGAGCAGTACTTC. Translation gives CASSYRRSTSGSFSYEQYF.

This clonotype was observed a single time. This chain joins TRBV6-1 and TRBJ1-2; D might be TRBD1 (6 bases). Looked up from germline, CDR1 is MNHNS and CDR2 is SASEGT. V shed 3 bases and J shed 5 bases, with 13 bases lying between them. The CDR3 extends over 14 amino acids. The CDR3: CASSDLGARYGYTF. CDR3 sequence (DNA): TGTGCCAGCAGTGATCTGGGGGCGCGATATGGCTACACCTTC.

This clonotype was detected ten times or more. The V gene is TRBV6-2 or TRBV6-3, the J gene TRBJ1-5, with D maybe TRBD1 (5 bases). The V end was cut by 8 bases, the J end by 6 bases, with 11 bases between. Germline-derived CDR1 and CDR2 are MNHEY and SVGEGT. The CDR3 is 12 residues long. The CDR3 sequence is CASGRDGQPQHF. CDR3 coding DNA: TGTGCCAGCGGACGGGACGGTCAGCCCCAGCATTTT.

This clonotype was found once. A read error may be the cause here, since a much bigger clone is one base away. The genes are TRBV6-1 and TRBJ2-3; 12 nucleotides align to TRBD2. The CDR3 loop spans 15 amino acids. V trimming: 7 bases; J trimming: 5 bases; junction bases outside the gene matches: 7. In germline, CDR1 is MNHNS, CDR2 SASEGT. The CDR3 spells CASIRLAGVGDTQYF. Written as DNA, the CDR3 is TGTGCCAGCATTCGACTAGCGGGAGTCGGAGATACGCAGTATTTT.

The chain has TRBV11-2 and TRBJ1-6; 7 nucleotides match TRBD1. The length of the CDR3 is 17 residues. J gave up 0 bases and V 4 bases, and 6 bases lay outside the gene matches. Germline loops: CDR1 SGHAT, CDR2 FQNNGV. The CDR3 nucleotides are TGTGCCAGCAGCTCCCCGGACAGGAGCTCCTATAATTCACCCCTCCACTTT. Encoded protein: CASSSPDRSSYNSPLHF.

Ten or more counts support this clonotype. V usage is TRBV29-1 and J usage is TRBJ2-7; D is possibly TRBD1 (6 bases). The CDR3 totals 13 residues. Trimming left V 5 bases short and J 0 bases short, with 11 bases between. The germline gives CDR1 SQVTM, CDR2 ANQGSEA. The CDR3 DNA reads as TGCAGCGTTCTCGACAGGAGCTCCTACGAGCAGTACTTC. It encodes CSVLDRSSYEQYF.

At least ten counts were recorded for this clonotype. The V gene is TRBV19, the J gene TRBJ2-5, with 8 bases lining up with TRBD1. The V gene end was trimmed by 4 bases and the J gene end by 7 bases; junction bases not matched to a gene: 5. The CDR3 has 13 amino acids. Germline V CDR1 and CDR2: LNHDA, SQIVND (reference sequence). The chain's CDR3 is CASSTGGGRTQYF. For the CDR3, the DNA is TGTGCCAGTAGTACAGGGGGCGGCAGGACCCAGTACTTC.

This clonotype was seen a single time. The rearrangement uses TRBV12-3 or TRBV12-4 and TRBJ1-5; possible D gene TRBD1, 6 bases. The CDR3 contains 16 residues. Trimming cost V 5 bases and J 2 bases, with 16 bases left between them. CDR3 bases: TGTGCCAGCAGTATTACAGGGTATCGAGGCAATCAGCCCCAGCATTTT. Translating it yields CASSITGYRGNQPQHF.